This T cell receptor (beta chain) was identified during a study of naive and memory T cell subsets. General study points: Naive repertoires, especially CD8, held a few larger clonotypes, possibly memory cells re-expressing CD45RA. A clonotype means one alpha or beta sequence, not an alpha/beta pair. Naive and memory repertoire findings lacked a ground truth for validation. From naive to CM, EM and EMRA, diversity decreased and Gini increased.

An equimolar mix of two oligonucleotides served as the beta constant-region primer for TRBC1 and TRBC2. Nested alpha and beta constant-region primers with the SP2 primer drove four PCR rounds on ligated cDNA. TCRdb reanalysed the UMI-ligation and nested PCR reads using MiXCR and keeps one entry per CDR3 protein. This sample yields over 80,000 distinct CDR3 sequences, of which approximately 10% are seen a single time; approximately 0.14% belongs to the top ten. As for this clonotype: What it binds is unknown.

This CDR3 is built from 11 residues. The germline V gene has CDR1 SGHNT and CDR2 YENEEA. Between the trimmed V and J ends, which lost 1 base and 9 bases, there was a span of 4 bases. Four subsets defined by CD45RA and CD27 were sorted after CD3, CD4, CD8 and live/dead staining. This receptor was obtained from a human donor in good health. The chain couples TRBV11-3 to TRBJ2-1; D is uncertain. The specimen was naive CD4+ T cells from blood. DNA of the CDR3: TGTGCCAGCAGCTTAGCGGGTGAGCAGTTCTTC. Its protein product is CASSLAGEQFF.